In its sample, the clone carrying this TCR beta chain was seen a few times. Its matching antigen is unknown. TCR beta CDR3 regions were amplified from RNA. With the HTBI primer set, the TCR CDR3 went through a first round of RT-PCR. TCRdb redid the calling of the multiplex PCR reads with MiXCR, one entry per CDR3 protein. The repertoire holds fewer than 700,000 distinct CDR3 sequences, with approximately 17% as singletons. The data belong to a study of T cells in Graves' hyperthyroidism and ophthalmopathy. As for the study in general: Once the initial diagnosis was made, peripheral blood was obtained before any treatment.

Study-wide findings and caveats: In the blood, most expanded thyroid clonotypes above 0.001 appeared as well.

V was shortened by 5 bases and J by 0 bases, with 11 bases between the two germline ends. CDR1 is MDHEN, CDR2 SYDVKM, per germline. This CDR3 has 15 residues. Among ophthalmopathy patients, the Clinical Activity Score reached at least 3, the NOSPECS grade reached at least 4, and duration remained under 3 months. Source material: blood. The J gene is TRBJ1-3, the V gene TRBV28; no firm D call. This TCR came from a young woman with Graves' ophthalmopathy. CDR3 DNA: TGTGCCAGCAGTCCGGACCGGAGCTCTGGAAACACCATATATTTT. Translating gives CASSPDRSSGNTIYF. Full variable domain (missing parts from reference TRBV28 and TRBJ1-3): DVKVTQSSRYLVKRTGEKVFLECVQDMDHENMFWYRQDPGLGLRLIYFSYDVKMKEKGDIPEGYSVSREKKERFSLILESASTNQTSMYLCASSPDRSSGNTIYFGEGSWLTVV.